Sequencing of this TCR beta chain was carried out in a study of T cell changes during pregnancy in multiple sclerosis. The CDR3 length is 16 residues. Trimming cost V 8 bases and J 1 base; bases outside gene matches: 9. Germline V gives CDR1 MNHEY, CDR2 SMNVEV (reference sequence). Libraries were prepared by immunoSEQ multiplex PCR; TCRdb keeps only in-frame clonotypes and omits some of them. The table lists approximately 44,000 clones, more than 85% of them singletons. This receptor was taken from a female donor in good health, enrolled as a control in a pregnancy study. Sequencing was performed on CD4+ T cells from peripheral blood mononuclear cells, taken in the second trimester of pregnancy. V gene TRBV27 combines with J gene TRBJ1-4, with TRBD1 matching 8 bases. CDR3: CASSGRGRITNEKLFF. CDR3 DNA sequence: TGTGCCAGCTCGGGCAGGGGGCGGATAACTAATGAAAAACTGTTTTTT.